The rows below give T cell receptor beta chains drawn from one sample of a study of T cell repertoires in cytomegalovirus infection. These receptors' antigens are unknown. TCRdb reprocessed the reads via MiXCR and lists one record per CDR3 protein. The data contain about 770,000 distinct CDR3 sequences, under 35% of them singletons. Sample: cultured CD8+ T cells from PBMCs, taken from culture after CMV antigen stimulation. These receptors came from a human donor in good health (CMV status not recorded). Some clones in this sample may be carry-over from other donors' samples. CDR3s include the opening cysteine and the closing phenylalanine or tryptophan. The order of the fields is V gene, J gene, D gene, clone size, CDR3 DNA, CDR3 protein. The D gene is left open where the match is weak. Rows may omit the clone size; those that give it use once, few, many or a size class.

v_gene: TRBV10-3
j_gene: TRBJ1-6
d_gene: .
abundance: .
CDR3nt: TGTGCCATCAGCGATTCCGGGCCAGAACCCCTCCACTTT
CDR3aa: CAISDSGPEPLHF

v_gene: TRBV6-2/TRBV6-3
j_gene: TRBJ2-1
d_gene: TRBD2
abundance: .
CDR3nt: TGTGCCAGCAGTTACCCGACTAGCGGGGGTCTCCTGGGGAATGAGCAGTTCTTC
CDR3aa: CASSYPTSGGLLGNEQFF

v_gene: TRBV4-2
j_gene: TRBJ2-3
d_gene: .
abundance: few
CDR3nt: TGTGCCAGCAGCCAAGCAACAGATACGCAGTATTTT
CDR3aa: CASSQATDTQYF

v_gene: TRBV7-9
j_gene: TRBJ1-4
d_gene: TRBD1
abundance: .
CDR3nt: TGTGCCAGCAGCCGCGCCGGGACAGGAAATGAAAAACTGTTTTTT
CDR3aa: CASSRAGTGNEKLFF

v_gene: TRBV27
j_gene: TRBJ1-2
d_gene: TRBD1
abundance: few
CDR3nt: TGTGCCAGCAGTCTGTCCTTGACAGGGCCTGGCTACACCTTC
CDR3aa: CASSLSLTGPGYTF

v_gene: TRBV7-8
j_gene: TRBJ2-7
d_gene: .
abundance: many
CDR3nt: TGTGCCAGCAGCTTAGCAAAGAAGGCCGAGCAGTACTTC
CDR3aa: CASSLAKKAEQYF

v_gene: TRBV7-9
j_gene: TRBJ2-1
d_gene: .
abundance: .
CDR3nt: TGTGCCAGCAGCTTAACTAACAGGGCGAGTGAGCAGTTCTTC
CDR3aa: CASSLTNRASEQFF

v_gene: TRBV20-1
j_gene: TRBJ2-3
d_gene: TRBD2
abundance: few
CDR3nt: TGCAGTGCATTAGCGGGGATGGAAGATACGCAGTATTTT
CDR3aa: CSALAGMEDTQYF

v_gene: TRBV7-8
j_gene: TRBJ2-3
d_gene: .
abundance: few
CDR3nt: TGTGCCAGCAGCTTATCGGCGGGAAGCACAGATACGCAGTATTTT
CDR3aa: CASSLSAGSTDTQYF

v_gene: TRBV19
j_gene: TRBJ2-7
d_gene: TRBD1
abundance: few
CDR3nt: TGTGCCAGTAGTGCCCGGGACAGAGGTCTCCACGAGCAGTACTTC
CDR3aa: CASSARDRGLHEQYF

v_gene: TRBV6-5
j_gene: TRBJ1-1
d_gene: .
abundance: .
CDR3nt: TGTGCCAGCAGTTACTCTGGGATGGGGGACGTAAACACTGAAGCTTTCTTT
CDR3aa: CASSYSGMGDVNTEAFF

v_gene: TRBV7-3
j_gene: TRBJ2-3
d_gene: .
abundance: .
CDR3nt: TGTGCCAGCAGCCCCATGAGCACAGATACGCAGTATTTT
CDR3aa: CASSPMSTDTQYF

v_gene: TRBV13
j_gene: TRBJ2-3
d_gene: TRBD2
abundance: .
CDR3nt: TGTGCCAGCAGCCCCGAAAAGCGGGGGCCTAGCACAGATACGCAGTATTTT
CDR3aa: CASSPEKRGPSTDTQYF

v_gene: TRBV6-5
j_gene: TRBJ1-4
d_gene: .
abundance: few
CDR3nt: TGTGCCAGCAGTTCCTACGCGGACAGTCGGAACCCAACTAATGAAAAACTGTTTTTT
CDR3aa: CASSSYADSRNPTNEKLFF

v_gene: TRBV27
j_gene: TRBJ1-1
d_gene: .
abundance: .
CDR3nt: TGTGCCAGCAGTGATCCCGGCGGACTCAAACTGGGGGCTTTCTTT
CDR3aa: CASSDPGGLKLGAFF

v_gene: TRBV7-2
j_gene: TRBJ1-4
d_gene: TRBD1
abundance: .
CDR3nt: TGTGCCAGCAGCGGGACGGGACAGGGCTATGAAAAACTGTTTTTT
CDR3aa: CASSGTGQGYEKLFF

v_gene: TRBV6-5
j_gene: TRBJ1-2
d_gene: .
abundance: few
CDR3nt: TGTGCCAGCACTCTTTCAAGGGGACTCCTATTCTATGGCTACACCTTC
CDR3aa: CASTLSRGLLFYGYTF

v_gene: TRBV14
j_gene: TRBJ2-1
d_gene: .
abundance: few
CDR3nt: TGCGCCAGCAGCCAAGTAGGGAGCTCCTACAATGAGCAGTTCTTC
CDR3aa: CASSQVGSSYNEQFF

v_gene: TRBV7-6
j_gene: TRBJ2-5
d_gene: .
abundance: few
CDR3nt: TGTGCCAGCAGCTTAGAGACAGTGGAGACCCAGTACTTC
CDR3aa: CASSLETVETQYF

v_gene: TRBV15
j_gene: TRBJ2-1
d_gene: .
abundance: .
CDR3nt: TGTGCCACCAGCATCTACTACAATGAGCAGTTCTTC
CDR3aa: CATSIYYNEQFF

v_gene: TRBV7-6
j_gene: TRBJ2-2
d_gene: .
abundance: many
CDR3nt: TGTGCCAGCAGCTTAGGGGACCCCGGGGTGAACACCGGGGAGCTGTTTTTT
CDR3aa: CASSLGDPGVNTGELFF

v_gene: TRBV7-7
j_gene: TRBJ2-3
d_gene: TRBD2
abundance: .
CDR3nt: TGTGCTAGCAGCTTTCAAGCGGGGCTCGGAGATACGCAGTATTTT
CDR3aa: CASSFQAGLGDTQYF

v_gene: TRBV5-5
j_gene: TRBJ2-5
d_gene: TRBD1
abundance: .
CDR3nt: TGTGCCAGCAGCTGGGACAGGGGGCGTTTGGAGACCCAGTATTTC
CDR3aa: CASSWDRGRLETQYF

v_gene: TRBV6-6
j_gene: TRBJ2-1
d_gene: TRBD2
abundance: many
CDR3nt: TGTGCCAGCAGTTACTCGAGCGGGGGGGCCTACAATGAGCAGTTCTTC
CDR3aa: CASSYSSGGAYNEQFF

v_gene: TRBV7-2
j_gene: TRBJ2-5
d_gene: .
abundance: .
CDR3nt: TGTGCCAGCAGCCCAAGGGGGAGGGGGATAGGAGAGACCCAGTACTTC
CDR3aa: CASSPRGRGIGETQYF

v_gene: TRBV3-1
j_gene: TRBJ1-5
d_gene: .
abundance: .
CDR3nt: TGTGCCAGCAGCGAGACGGGGGGGGCTCAGCCCCAGCATTTT
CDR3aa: CASSETGGAQPQHF

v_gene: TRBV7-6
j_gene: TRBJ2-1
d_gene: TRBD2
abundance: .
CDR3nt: TGTGCCAGCAGCCCTAGGACTAGCGGCCACGATGAGCAGTTCTTC
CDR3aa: CASSPRTSGHDEQFF

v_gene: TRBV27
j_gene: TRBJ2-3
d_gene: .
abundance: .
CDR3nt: TGTGCCAGCAGTTGGGACGCGGCAGATACGCAGTATTTT
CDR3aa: CASSWDAADTQYF

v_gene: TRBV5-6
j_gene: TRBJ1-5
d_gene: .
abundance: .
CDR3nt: TGTGCCAGCAGCTCGATTGGGACCGCCAATCAGCCCCAGCATTTT
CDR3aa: CASSSIGTANQPQHF

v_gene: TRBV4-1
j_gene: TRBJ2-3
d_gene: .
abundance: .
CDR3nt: TGCGCCAGCAGCGAACGCGCAGATACGCAGTATTTT
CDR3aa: CASSERADTQYF

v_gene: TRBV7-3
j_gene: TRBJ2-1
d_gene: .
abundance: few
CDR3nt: TGTGCCAGCAGCTTAAACCCGTCACTAGCTTGGGATGGCAATGAGCAGTTCTTC
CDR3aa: CASSLNPSLAWDGNEQFF

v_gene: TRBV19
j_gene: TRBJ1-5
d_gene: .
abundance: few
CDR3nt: TGTGCCAGTACTCGCTTTGGGGGGAACAGGGAAGGCAATCAGCCCCAGCATTTT
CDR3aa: CASTRFGGNREGNQPQHF